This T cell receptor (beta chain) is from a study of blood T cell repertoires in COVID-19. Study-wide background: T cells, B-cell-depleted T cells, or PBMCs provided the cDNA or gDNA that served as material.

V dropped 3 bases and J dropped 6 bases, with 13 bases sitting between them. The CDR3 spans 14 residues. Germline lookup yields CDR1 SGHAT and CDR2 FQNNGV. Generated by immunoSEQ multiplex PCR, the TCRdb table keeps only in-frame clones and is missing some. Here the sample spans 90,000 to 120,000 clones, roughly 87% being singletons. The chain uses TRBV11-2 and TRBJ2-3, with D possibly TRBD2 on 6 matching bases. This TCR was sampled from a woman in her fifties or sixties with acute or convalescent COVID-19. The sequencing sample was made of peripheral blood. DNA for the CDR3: TGTGCCAGCAGCTTTGGTGGGAGGCTGGATACGCAGTATTTT. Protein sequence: CASSFGGRLDTQYF.